This TCR beta chain appears in the sequencing data of a study of T cell repertoires in cytomegalovirus infection. The study's findings and limits: Summed public TCR beta family frequency identified CMV carriers bearing the relevant HLA.

One entry per CDR3 protein results from TCRdb running MiXCR on the reads. The sample has some 600,000 distinct CDR3 sequences; around 24% are singletons. This clonotype appeared a few times. Its specificity is not known. V shed 3 bases, J shed 2 bases, and the junction held 4 bases outside the gene matches. This CDR3 has 14 residues. Germline-derived CDR1 and CDR2 are SQVTM and ANQGSEA. Source material: CD8+ T cells from PBMCs. The chain employs TRBV29-1 and TRBJ2-7, with 10 bases identical to TRBD2. The TCR was taken from a human donor in good health (CMV status not recorded). Some clones in this sample may be carry-over from other donors' samples. The DNA for the CDR3 is TGCAGCGTTGATGGTCTAGCGGGAGCCTACGAGCAGTACTTC. Translating gives CSVDGLAGAYEQYF.